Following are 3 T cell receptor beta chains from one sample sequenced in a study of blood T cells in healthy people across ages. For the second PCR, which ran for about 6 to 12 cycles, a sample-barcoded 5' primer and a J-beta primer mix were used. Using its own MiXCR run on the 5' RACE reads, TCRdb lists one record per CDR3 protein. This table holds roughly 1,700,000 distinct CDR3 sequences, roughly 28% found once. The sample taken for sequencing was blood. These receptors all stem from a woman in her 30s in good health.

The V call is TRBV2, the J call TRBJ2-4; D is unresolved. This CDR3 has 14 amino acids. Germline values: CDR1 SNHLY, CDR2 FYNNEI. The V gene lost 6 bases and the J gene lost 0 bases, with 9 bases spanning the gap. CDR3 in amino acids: CASRKGLAKNIQYF. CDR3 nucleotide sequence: TGTGCCAGCAGGAAGGGTTTAGCCAAAAACATTCAGTACTTC.

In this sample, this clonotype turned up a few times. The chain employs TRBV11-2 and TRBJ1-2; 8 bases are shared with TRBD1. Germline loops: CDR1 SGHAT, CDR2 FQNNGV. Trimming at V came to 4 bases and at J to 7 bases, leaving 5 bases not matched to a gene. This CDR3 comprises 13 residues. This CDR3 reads CASSSDRASGYTF. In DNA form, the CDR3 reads TGTGCCAGCAGCTCGGACAGGGCCTCTGGCTACACCTTC.

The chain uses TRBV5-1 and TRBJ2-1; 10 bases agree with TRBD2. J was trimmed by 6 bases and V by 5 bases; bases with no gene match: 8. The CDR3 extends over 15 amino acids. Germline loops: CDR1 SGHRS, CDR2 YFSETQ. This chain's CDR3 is CASRAGGPIRNEQFF. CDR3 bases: TGCGCCAGCAGAGCGGGAGGGCCGATTCGCAATGAGCAGTTCTTC.